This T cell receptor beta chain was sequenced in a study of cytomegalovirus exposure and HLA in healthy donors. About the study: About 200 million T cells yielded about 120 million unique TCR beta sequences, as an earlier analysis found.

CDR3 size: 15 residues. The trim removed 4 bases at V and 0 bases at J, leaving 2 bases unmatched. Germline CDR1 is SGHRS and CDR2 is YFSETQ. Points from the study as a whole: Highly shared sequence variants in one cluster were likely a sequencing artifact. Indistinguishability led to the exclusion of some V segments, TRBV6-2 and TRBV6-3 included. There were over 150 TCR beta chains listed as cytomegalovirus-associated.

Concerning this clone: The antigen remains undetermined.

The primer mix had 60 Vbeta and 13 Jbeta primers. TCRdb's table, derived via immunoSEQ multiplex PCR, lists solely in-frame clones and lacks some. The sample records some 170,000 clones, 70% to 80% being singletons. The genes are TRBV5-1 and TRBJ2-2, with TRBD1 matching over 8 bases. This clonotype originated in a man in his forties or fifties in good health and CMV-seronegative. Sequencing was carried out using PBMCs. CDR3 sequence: CASSPGQANTGELFF. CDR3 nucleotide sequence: TGCGCCAGCAGCCCGGGACAGGCGAACACCGGGGAGCTGTTTTTT.